This TCR beta chain was observed in a study of regulatory T cells in long-lasting Graves disease. As for the study in general: Less than 3 months of antithyroid drugs had been taken by newly diagnosed Graves' patients.

With iRepertoire HTBI primers and Arm-PCR of CDR3 regions, TCR beta libraries were built. Original processing methods: Gene usage covered about 62 TRBV and 14 TRBJ segments. MiXCR was run by TCRdb on the multiplex PCR reads, yielding one entry per CDR3 protein. TCRdb's processing, not the authors' own work, is the source of the V and J calls. The repertoire consists of about 470,000 distinct CDR3 sequences, with 16% occurring once and the leading ten covering 9% to 15%. The time point was: newly diagnosed GD, antithyroid drugs for less than 3 months. With RNA extracted from PBMCs as input, the TCR library was made. Peripheral blood, approximately 9.6 milliliters of it, was drawn into EDTA tubes. A note on this clonotype: This may come from a read error, since a much larger clone is one base off.

Germline V gene sequence: CDR1 SQVTM, CDR2 ANQGSEA. CDR3 length: 12 amino acids. In addition, the sample was reused for a study of T cells in Graves' hyperthyroidism and ophthalmopathy. That work adds: Most thyroid-expanded clonotypes above 0.001 were also found in blood.

The clonotype originates from a man between 35 and 55 years old with Graves disease. The specimen comprised peripheral blood mononuclear cells (PBMCs), sampled at new diagnosis, from a patient treated with antithyroid drugs. The V gene is TRBV29-1, the J gene TRBJ2-1; possibly TRBD2 for D (6 bases). CDR3 amino acids: CGVDLAKNEQFF. Here the CDR3 DNA reads TGCGGCGTTGACCTAGCGAAGAATGAGCAGTTCTTC.